The subject of this entry is one T cell receptor beta chain. Its antigen is still unknown. The CDR3 has 13 residues. From germline, CDR1 is SGHRS and CDR2 YFSETQ. J gave up 10 bases and V 0 bases, and 6 bases lay outside the gene matches. This entry belongs to a study of cytomegalovirus exposure and HLA in healthy donors. Study results and limitations: Reports indicated that the classifier achieved high specificity and sensitivity in diagnosing cytomegalovirus status.

In the PCR, 60 Vbeta and 13 Jbeta primers were used. Sequencing used immunoSEQ multiplex PCR; TCRdb keeps in-frame clones, though not all of them. Recorded here are more than 50,000 clones; the top ten clones represent approximately 7%. The receptor was isolated from a woman aged 40 to 50 in good health and CMV-seronegative. This chain connects TRBV5-1 to TRBJ1-2; 7 bases map to TRBD1. Input material: PBMCs. CDR3 DNA: TGCGCCAGCAGCTTGGGATTACAGGGGATCTACACCTTC. Encoded protein: CASSLGLQGIYTF.